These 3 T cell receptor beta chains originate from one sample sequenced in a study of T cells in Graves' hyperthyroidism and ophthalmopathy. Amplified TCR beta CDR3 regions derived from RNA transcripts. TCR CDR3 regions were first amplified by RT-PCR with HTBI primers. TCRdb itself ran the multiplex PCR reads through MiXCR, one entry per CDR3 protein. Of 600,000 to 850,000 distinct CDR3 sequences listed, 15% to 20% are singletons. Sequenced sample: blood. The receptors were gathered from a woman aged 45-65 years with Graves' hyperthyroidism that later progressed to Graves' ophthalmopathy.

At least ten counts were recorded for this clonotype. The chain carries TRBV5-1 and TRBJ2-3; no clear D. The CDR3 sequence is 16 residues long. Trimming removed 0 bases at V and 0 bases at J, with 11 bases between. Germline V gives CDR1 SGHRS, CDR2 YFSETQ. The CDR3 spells CASSLDGDGSTDTQYF. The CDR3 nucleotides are TGCGCCAGCAGCTTGGACGGCGATGGTAGCACAGATACGCAGTATTTT.

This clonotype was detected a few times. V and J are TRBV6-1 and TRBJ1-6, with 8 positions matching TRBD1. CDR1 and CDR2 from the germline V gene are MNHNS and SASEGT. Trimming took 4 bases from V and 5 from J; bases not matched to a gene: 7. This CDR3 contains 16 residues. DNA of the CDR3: TGTGCCAGCAGTGTCCTTGACAGGGGAAATAATTCACCCCTCCACTTT. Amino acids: CASSVLDRGNNSPLHF.

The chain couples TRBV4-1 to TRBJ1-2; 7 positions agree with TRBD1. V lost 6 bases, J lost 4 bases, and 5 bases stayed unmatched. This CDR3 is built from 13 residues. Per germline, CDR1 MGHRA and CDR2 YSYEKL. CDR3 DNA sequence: TGCGCCAGCAGGCATACAGGGGCCTATGGCTACACCTTC. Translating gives CASRHTGAYGYTF.